What follows describes a single TCR beta chain. This sample was taken from a study of shared T cell receptors in the human thymus. The V end was cut by 7 bases, the J end by 5 bases, with 24 bases between. The CDR3 length is 17 residues. CDR1 and CDR2 (germline): MNHEY, SMNVEV (reference sequence). TCRdb's table, derived via immunoSEQ multiplex PCR, lists solely in-frame clones and lacks some. The repertoire holds hundreds of thousands of clones, with 85% to 95% as singletons. The clonotype comes from a human donor. The sample taken for sequencing was thymocytes. V usage is TRBV27 and J usage is TRBJ2-1; D unclear. The CDR3 coding sequence is TGTGCCAGCAAGATTCCTTCGAAGACCTCGACAAACAATGAGCAGTTCTTC. Its translation: CASKIPSKTSTNNEQFF.